This T cell receptor (beta chain) was recovered during a study of shared clonotypes between healthy human individuals. Looking at the study overall: Three plates were used per donor for CD4 naive, three for CD4 memory, two for CD8 naive and one for CD8 memory. Study-level findings and limits: The four-donor shared clonotypes exceeded non-shared clonotypes in generation probability, with non-shared ones scoring lower. In the sorted subsets, rarefaction showed sequencing was incomplete despite large depth.

Profiled with immunoSEQ multiplex PCR; TCRdb holds only in-frame clones, not every one. The sample holds 110,000 or so clones, under 70% seen once. V dropped 4 bases and J dropped 0; count of bases not matched to a gene: 2. The CDR3 is made up of 14 amino acids. Germline V gene lookup returns CDR1 MNHEY and CDR2 SVGAGI. Comments on this clone: The target antigen is unknown.

The sequenced sample consisted of memory CD8+ T cells sorted from blood. Subset: CD45RO+ cells pooled with CCR7-negative TemRA cells. The origin of this receptor is a woman under 40 in good health. The chain has TRBV6-5 and TRBJ1-1, with 7 bases aligning to TRBD1. The CDR3 coding sequence is TGTGCCAGCAGTTGGCAGGGGGTGAACACTGAAGCTTTCTTT. Its translation: CASSWQGVNTEAFF.